The entry that follows covers one T cell receptor (beta chain) sequence. The sample originates from a study of T cell responses to AZD1222 COVID-19 vaccine. Trimming removed 4 bases from V and 4 bases from J, with 12 bases in between. Germline V gives CDR1 SQVTM, CDR2 ANQGSEA. This CDR3 spans 13 amino acids. This table comes from immunoSEQ multiplex PCR, and its TCRdb copy is limited to in-frame clones, with some not included. This sample has roughly 110,000 clones, with roughly 85% found just once. This sequence joins TRBV29-1 and TRBJ2-3; the D call may be TRBD1 or TRBD2 (5 bases each). The sample here was peripheral blood, taken 28 days after the second AZD1222 dose. The receptor was derived from an adult who received the AZD1222 COVID-19 vaccine. CDR3 in DNA: TGCAGCGTTGGGGTTCAGGGACCAGATACGCAGTATTTT. Its protein product is CSVGVQGPDTQYF.